This T cell receptor (beta chain) originates from a study of cytotoxic CD8 clonotypes in ibrutinib-treated CLL. On the study more broadly: The taking of response samples occurred after a median 12 months of treatment, with a range of 6 to 36. Study results and limitations: Clonality increased at ibrutinib response, then returned toward baseline at progression. Baseline clonality, higher than in age-matched healthy donors, tracked circulating CD8+ T-cell counts. Clonotypes that were public were uncommon, and they contracted or stayed stable on treatment.

Method: immunoSEQ multiplex PCR; TCRdb's copy keeps in-frame clones and lacks some. The sample carries more than 200,000 clones, 70% recorded once. This clone was seen a handful of times. Its antigen is not identified. Germline trimming cut 4 bases from V and 2 bases from J; bases unmatched to any gene: 12. Germline CDR1 is GTSNPN and CDR2 is SVGIG (reference sequence). This CDR3 has 16 amino acids. The source of this sequence is a human donor with chronic lymphocytic leukemia. The sequenced sample was PBMCs, obtained after 24 months of ibrutinib treatment. The rearrangement joins TRBV30 to TRBJ2-7; 9 bases align to TRBD2. The CDR3 DNA reads TGTGCCTGGACCCCCAAGCGGGGGGCTAAACCCTACGAGCAGTACTTC. This sequence encodes CAWTPKRGAKPYEQYF.